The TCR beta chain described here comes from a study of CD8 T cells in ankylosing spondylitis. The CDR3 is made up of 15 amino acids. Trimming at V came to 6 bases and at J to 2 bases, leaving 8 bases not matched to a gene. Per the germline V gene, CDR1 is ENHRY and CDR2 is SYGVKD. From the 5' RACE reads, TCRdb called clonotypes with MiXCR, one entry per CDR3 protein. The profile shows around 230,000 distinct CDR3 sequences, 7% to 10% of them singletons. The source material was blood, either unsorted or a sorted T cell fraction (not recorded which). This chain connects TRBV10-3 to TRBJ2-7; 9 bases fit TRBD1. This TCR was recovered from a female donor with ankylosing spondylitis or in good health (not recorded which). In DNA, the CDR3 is TGTGCCATCAGGAGACAGGGGGGGATCGCCTACGAGCAGTACTTC. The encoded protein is CAIRRQGGIAYEQYF.